This paragraph reports one T cell receptor (beta chain). Its antigen has not been determined. Nothing much larger sits one base from this clone, and base qualities are not available. The collaborating institutions used their own protocols to collect whole blood in K2EDTA tubes. Collaborator samples were shipped for TCRbeta analysis as frozen whole blood, isolated PBMCs, or DNA extracted from either sample type. Trimming accounts for 5 bases at V and 2 bases at J, while the number of junction bases matched to no gene is 8. The germline V gene encodes CDR1 LNHDA and CDR2 SQIVND (reference sequence). Measured from the cysteine to the phenylalanine, the CDR3 is 16 residues long. Only CDR3 DNA is held: 48 bases, read in frame from base 1. The data belong to a study of blood T cell repertoires in COVID-19 (dated by TCRdb to about 2020). In terms of the full investigation: Collaborator samples came from the United States, Italy and Spain and covered acute and convalescent phases of COVID-19. The prospective study material was composed of cDNA or gDNA derived from T cells, B-cell-depleted T cells, or PBMCs. Deeply sampled blood TCRbeta repertoires from subjects exposed to, actively infected with, or recovered from COVID-19 were included in the dataset. A freely available public database, intended as a resource for researchers studying the immune response to SARS-CoV-2, is where the repertoires were released. Samples came from the ongoing ImmuneRACE study (first 160 participants) plus 1,254 subjects from 6 global collaborators. The sample metadata nearly always contained a de-identified subject ID, COVID-19 status, age in years and sex. HLA class I and class II types, where available, came from metadata supplied by the sample provider rather than from assay-based typing.

The immunoSEQ Assay, a bias-controlled multiplex PCR, was used to amplify TCRbeta CDR3 regions from genomic DNA. The authors' pipeline ran thus. The number of nucleated cells in each sample was estimated by amplification of reference gene primers within the assay. To quantify the absolute abundance of each unique TCRbeta CDR3 rearrangement, sequence reads were collapsed and filtered. For each sample, productive Simpson clonality was calculated as the square root of Simpson's diversity index across productive rearrangements. The source is immuneACCESS, and TCRdb retained only in-frame sequences with V and J called. Part of the clones is not carried over; for the studies checked, unresolved V genes explain less than half of this, and the remainder is unexplained. The V and J calls and clone size come from that table; D and trimming were worked out from the DNA. This sample lists approximately 150,000 clones; around 85% were detected once. Together, the top ten hold 2.5% to 4% of the sample.

Study-level results and caveats: How much clinical and demographic metadata was included differed by source and by participant, and the metadata was provided uncurated.

The clonotype comes from a man aged 65 to 79 with acute or convalescent COVID-19. The V and J segments used are TRBV19 and TRBJ2-7, with TRBD1 matching 11 junction bases. Source material: peripheral blood. The DNA sequence is TGTGCCAGTAGTGCTCATGGACAGGGGGCCGCCTACGAGCAGTACTTC. Its protein product is CASSAHGQGAAYEQYF.